This T cell receptor (beta chain) was sequenced during a study of CD8 T cells in Susac syndrome (dated by TCRdb to between 2019 and 2020). With regard to the full study: Repertoire sequencing was used to test whether CD8+ T cell activation and differentiation in Susac syndrome was antigen driven. The clonality of the CD8+ T cell repertoire was compared across approximately twelve healthy donors, roughly 14 Susac syndrome patients and about 15 multiple sclerosis patients. Overall results and qualifications from the work: The number of individuals in the TCR sequencing and HLA analysis was acknowledged as relatively small.

Taken from cysteine to phenylalanine, the CDR3 has 13 residues. CDR3 DNA only is kept here, 39 bases in frame from base 1. V is pruned by 8 bases and J by 3 bases, leaving 1 base of the junction without a gene match. The germline V gene (reference sequence) gives CDR1 as LNHDA and CDR2 as SQIVND. This clonotype was counted a single time. This receptor's antigen is unknown. No much larger clone is present one base from it, and per-base qualities are unavailable. A lone read gives weak evidence. Peripheral blood CD8+ and CD4+ T cells from healthy donors, Susac syndrome patients and multiple sclerosis patients were profiled using high-throughput TCR beta sequencing. The multiple sclerosis controls were treatment-naive patients whose relapsing-remitting disease, either stable or active, fulfilled the revised McDonald criteria. Bulk CD8+ and CD4+ T cells were purified by magnetic negative isolation, whereas CD8+ TEMRA cells were enriched by FACS. Blood was drawn into EDTA tubes, processed within 24 hours, and PBMCs were isolated by density gradient centrifugation. PBMCs intended for TCR sequencing were cryopreserved in liquid nitrogen and were subsequently thawed in a 37 degrees C water bath. The sorted or isolated CD4+, CD8+ and CD8+ TEMRA cells reached a purity of at least 90%.

RNA was extracted using the RNeasy kit, and roughly 0.5 to 1 microgram was reverse transcribed with random hexamers. The immunoSEQ multiplex PCR assay, covering 54 Vbeta and 13 Jbeta segments, was used to amplify TCR beta CDR3 regions. Bias from PCR amplification was corrected by using a synthetic template baseline for primer optimization and for computational correction. Turning to the authors' computational methods: Reads were assigned to V, D and J genes according to IMGT and analyzed in immunoSEQ Analyzer, with only productive sequences retained. Clonality was computed as one minus Shannon entropy normalized by log2 of the number of productive unique sequences. For each patient and control, public and private clones were evaluated among the 100 most prevalent clones. A clone was defined as Susac-specific if it was absent from the healthy and MS cohorts, from roughly 980 published viral clones and from other ImmuneACCESS disease sequences. The public reads were reanalyzed by TCRdb: fastp trimming at Q25, MiXCR alignment, in-frame beta chains only. CDR3 protein sequences are deduplicated, and each keeps its most common genes and DNA. TCRdb's processing, not the authors' own work, is the source of the V and J calls. The sample table lists fewer than 200,000 distinct CDR3 sequences, approximately 95% of them with a count of one. Of the sample, about 0.16% is held by the ten largest clones.

The origin of this receptor is a human donor with multiple sclerosis. Sequencing was done on a sample of CD8+ T cells from PBMCs. The chain employs TRBV19 and TRBJ2-2; 9 bases in the middle match TRBD1. The CDR3 region has the sequence CASRTGDTGELFF. The nucleotides read TGTGCCAGTCGGACAGGGGACACCGGGGAGCTGTTTTTT.